This T cell receptor (beta chain) was profiled in a study of blood T cell repertoires in COVID-19. On the study more broadly: Whether acute or convalescent, the COVID-19 samples came from the United States, Italy and Spain. From T cells, B-cell-depleted T cells, or PBMCs came the material, which was cDNA or gDNA.

This clone has just a few counts. Cohort allocation depended upon clinical history that participants reported. The study counted Cohort 3 donors as recovered given two negative PCRs, clearance, or symptom resolution. The CDR3 is 12 residues long. Trimming at V came to 1 base and at J to 11 bases, leaving 4 bases not matched to a gene. Libraries were prepared by immunoSEQ multiplex PCR; TCRdb keeps only in-frame clonotypes and omits some of them. The sample shows about 130,000 clones, about 79% of them seen only once. The chain employs TRBV12-3 or TRBV12-4 and TRBJ1-1; 7 bases are a match to TRBD1. Sequenced: PBMCs or T cells enriched from blood (not recorded which). The receptor was derived from a man aged 50-59 years who had recovered from COVID-19. CDR3 nucleotides: TGTGCCAGCAGTTTAGGGGGACAGCGCGCTTTCTTT. Its translation is CASSLGGQRAFF.